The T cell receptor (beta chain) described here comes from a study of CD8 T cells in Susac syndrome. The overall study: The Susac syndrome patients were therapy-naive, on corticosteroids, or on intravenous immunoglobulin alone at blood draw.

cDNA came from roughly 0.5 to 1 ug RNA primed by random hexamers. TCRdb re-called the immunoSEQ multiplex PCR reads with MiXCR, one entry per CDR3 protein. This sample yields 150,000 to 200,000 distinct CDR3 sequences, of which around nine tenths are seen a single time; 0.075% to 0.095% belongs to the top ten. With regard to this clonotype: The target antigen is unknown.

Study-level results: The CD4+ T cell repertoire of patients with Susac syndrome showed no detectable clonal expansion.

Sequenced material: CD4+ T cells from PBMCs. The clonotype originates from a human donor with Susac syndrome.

CDR3: CASSQNRYQEKLFF. DNA for the CDR3: TGTGCCAGCAGCCAAAACAGGTACCAAGAAAAACTGTTTTTT. V is TRBV27 and J is TRBJ1-4, with TRBD1 as a possible D gene (5 bases). The CDR3 has 14 residues. The V and J ends lost 6 bases and 8 bases respectively, with 16 bases between them. From germline, CDR1 is MNHEY and CDR2 SMNVEV (reference sequence).